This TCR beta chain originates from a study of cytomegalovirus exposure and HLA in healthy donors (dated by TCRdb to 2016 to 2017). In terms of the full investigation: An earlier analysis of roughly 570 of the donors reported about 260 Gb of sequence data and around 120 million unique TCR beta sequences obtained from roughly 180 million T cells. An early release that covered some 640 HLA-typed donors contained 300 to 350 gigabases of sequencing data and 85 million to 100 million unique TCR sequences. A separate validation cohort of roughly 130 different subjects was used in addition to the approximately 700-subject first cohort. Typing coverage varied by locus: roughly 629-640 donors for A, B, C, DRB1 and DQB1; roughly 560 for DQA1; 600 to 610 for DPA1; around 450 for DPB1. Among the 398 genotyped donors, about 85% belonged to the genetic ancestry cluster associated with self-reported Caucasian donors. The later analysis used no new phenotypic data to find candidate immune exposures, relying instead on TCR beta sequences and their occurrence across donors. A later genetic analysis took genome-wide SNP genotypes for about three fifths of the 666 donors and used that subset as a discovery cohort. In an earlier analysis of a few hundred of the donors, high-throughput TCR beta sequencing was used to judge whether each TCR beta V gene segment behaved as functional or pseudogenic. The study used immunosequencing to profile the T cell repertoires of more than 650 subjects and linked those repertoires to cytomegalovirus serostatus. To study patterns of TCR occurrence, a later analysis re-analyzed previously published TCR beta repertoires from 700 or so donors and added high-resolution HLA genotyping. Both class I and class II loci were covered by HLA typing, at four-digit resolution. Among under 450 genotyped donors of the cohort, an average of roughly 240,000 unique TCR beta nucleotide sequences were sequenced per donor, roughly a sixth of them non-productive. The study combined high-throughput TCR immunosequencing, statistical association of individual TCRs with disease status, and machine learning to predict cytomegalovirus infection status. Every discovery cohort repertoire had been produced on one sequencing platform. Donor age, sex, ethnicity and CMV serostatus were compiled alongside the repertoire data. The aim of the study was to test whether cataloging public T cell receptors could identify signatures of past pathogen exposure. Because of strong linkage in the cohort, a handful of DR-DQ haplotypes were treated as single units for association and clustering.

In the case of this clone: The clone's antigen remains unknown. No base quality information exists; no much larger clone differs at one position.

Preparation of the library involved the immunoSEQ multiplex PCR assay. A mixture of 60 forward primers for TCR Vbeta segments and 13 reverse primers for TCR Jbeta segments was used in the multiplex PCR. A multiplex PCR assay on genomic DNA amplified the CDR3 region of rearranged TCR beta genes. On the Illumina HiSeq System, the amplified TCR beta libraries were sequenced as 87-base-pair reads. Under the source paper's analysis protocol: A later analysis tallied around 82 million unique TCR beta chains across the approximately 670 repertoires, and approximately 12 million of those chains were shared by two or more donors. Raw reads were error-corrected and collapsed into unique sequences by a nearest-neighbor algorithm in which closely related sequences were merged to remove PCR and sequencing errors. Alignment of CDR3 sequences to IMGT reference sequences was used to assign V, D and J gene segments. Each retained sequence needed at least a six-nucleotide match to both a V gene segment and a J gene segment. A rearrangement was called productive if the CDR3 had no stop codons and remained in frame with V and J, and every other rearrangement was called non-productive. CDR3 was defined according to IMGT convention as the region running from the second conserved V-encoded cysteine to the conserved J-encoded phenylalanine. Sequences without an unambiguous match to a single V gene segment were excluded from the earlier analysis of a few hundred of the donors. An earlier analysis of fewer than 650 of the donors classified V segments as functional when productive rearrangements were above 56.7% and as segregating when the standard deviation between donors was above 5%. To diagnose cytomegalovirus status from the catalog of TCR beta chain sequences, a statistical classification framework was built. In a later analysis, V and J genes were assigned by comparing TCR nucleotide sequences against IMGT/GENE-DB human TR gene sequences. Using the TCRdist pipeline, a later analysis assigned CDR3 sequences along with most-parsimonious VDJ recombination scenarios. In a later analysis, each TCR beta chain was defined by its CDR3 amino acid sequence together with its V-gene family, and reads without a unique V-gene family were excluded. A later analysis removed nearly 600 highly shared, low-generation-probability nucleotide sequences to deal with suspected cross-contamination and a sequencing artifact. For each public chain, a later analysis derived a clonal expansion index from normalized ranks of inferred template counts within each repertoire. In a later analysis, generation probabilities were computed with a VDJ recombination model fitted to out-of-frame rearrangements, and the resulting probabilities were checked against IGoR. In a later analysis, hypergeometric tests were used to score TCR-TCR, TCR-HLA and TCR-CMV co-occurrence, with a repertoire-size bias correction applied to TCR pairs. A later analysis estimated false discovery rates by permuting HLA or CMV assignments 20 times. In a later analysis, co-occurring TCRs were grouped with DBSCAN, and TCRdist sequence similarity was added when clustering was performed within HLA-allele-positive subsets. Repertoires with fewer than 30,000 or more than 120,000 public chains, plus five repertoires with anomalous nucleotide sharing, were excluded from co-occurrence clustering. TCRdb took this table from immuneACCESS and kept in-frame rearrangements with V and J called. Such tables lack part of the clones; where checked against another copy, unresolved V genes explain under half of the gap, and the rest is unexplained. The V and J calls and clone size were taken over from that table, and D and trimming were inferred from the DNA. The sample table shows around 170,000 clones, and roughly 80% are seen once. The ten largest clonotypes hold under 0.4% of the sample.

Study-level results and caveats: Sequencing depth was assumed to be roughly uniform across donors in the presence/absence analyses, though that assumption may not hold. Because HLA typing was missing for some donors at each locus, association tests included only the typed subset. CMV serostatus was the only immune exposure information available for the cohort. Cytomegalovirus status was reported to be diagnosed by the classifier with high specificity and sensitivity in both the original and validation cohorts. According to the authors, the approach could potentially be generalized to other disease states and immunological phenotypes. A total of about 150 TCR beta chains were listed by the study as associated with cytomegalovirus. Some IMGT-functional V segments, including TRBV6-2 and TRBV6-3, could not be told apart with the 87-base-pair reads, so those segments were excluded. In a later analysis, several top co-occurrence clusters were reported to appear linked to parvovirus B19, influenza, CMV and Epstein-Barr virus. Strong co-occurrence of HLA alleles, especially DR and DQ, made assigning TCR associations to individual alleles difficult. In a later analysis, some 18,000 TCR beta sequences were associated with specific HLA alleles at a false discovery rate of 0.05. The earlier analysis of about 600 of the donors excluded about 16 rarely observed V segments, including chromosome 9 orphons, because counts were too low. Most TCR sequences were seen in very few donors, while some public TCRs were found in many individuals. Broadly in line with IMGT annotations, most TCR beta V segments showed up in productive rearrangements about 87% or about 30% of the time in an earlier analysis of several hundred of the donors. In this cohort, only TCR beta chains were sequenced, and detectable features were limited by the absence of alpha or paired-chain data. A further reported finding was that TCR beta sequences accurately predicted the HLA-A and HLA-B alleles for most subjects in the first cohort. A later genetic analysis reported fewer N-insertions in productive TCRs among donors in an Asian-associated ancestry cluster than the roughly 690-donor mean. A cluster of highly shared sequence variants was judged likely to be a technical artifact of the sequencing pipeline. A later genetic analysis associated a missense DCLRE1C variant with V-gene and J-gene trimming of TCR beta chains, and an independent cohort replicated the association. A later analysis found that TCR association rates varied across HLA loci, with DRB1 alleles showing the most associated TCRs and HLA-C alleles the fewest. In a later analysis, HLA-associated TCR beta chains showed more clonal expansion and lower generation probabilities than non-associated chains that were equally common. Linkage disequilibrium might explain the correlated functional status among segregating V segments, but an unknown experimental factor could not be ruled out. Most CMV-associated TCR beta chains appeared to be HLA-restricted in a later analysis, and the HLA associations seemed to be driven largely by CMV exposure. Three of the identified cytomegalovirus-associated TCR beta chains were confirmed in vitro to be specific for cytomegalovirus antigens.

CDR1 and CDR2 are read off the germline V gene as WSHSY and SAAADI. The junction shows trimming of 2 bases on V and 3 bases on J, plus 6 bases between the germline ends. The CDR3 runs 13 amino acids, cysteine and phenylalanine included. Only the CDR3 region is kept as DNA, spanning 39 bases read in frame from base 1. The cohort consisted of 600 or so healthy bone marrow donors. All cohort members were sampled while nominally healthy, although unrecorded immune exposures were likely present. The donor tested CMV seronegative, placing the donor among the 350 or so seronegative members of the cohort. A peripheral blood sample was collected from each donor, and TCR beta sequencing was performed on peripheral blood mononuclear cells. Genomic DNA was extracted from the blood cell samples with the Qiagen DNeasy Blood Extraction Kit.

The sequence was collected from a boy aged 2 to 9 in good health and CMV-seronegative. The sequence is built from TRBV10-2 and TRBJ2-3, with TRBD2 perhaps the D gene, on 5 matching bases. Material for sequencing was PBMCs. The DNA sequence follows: TGCGCCAGCAGTGAGCGGGGAACAGATACGCAGTATTTT. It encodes CASSERGTDTQYF.